This is a list of T cell receptor beta chains from one sample in a study of identical twins. TCRdb reanalysed the 5' RACE reads using MiXCR and keeps one entry per CDR3 protein. Of 200,000 to 250,000 distinct CDR3 sequences in the sample, about 10% were seen once. Sequencing was done on a sample of memory T cells sorted from blood. These receptor sequences come from a man between 45 and 60 years old in good health. The CDR3 runs from the conserved cysteine through the conserved F or W. The D gene is left open where the match is weak. Only some rows state a clone size, as once, few, many or a class for expanded clones.

>few|TRBD2|TRBV6-1|TRBJ2-1
TGTGCCAGCAGCATTAGCGGGAGGAGCTCCTACAATGAGCAGTTCTTC
CASSISGRSSYNEQFF
>.|TRBD2|TRBV27|TRBJ2-1
TGTGCCAGCAGTTGGGGGACTAGCGGGCTCAATGAGCAGTTCTTC
CASSWGTSGLNEQFF
>few|TRBD1|TRBV19|TRBJ1-2
TGTGCCAGTAACCGCGGGACAGCCTACTATGGCTACACCTTC
CASNRGTAYYGYTF
>few|TRBD2|TRBV20-1|TRBJ2-7
TGCAGTGCTATCTCTAGCGGGAGGGCCGGAGAGCAGTACTTC
CSAISSGRAGEQYF
>many|TRBD2|TRBV20-1|TRBJ2-3
TGCAGTGCTACTAGCGGGAGGGCTCGGGTGGGCACAGATACGCAGTATTTT
CSATSGRARVGTDTQYF
>many|.|TRBV10-3|TRBJ2-3
TGTGCCATCAGTGAGTCGTGGCCGGCCGACATCGGAGATACGCAGTATTTT
CAISESWPADIGDTQYF
>few|.|TRBV28|TRBJ1-5
TGTGCCAGCAGTTCGGTCGGGGCAGGTCCTCAGCCCCAGCATTTT
CASSSVGAGPQPQHF
>few|.|TRBV27|TRBJ2-7
TGTGCCAGCAGTTCACAGGGAATCTCCTACGAGCAGTACTTC
CASSSQGISYEQYF
>.|.|TRBV19|TRBJ2-7
TGTGCCAGTAGTTTACCGGGACCCAGCTCCTACGAGCAGTACTTC
CASSLPGPSSYEQYF
>.|TRBD2|TRBV6-1|TRBJ2-1
TGTGCCAGCAGTGAATGGGGGGGGGGACACAATGAGCAGTTCTTC
CASSEWGGGHNEQFF
>many|.|TRBV5-5|TRBJ1-1
TGTGCCAGCAGCATCATGGTGAACACTGAAGCTTTCTTT
CASSIMVNTEAFF
>few|TRBD2|TRBV5-1|TRBJ2-7
TGCGCCAGCAGCTTGCTCGGCGGGGGAACCTACGAGCAGTACTTC
CASSLLGGGTYEQYF
>many|TRBD2|TRBV18|TRBJ2-1
TGTGCCAGCTCACCAACCAGCGGGAAAGCAGGGCGGTTCTTC
CASSPTSGKAGRFF
>many|TRBD1|TRBV14|TRBJ2-1
TGTGCCAGCAGGTCATTAGGACAGGGGACCTACAATGAGCAGTTCTTC
CASRSLGQGTYNEQFF
>many|.|TRBV5-6|TRBJ2-5
TGTGCCAGCAGCTTCCCAGGGGCCGAGACCCAGTACTTC
CASSFPGAETQYF
>many|TRBD2|TRBV27|TRBJ2-1
TGTGCCAGCAGTTTAGAACTAGCGGGAGTTAATGAGCAGTTCTTC
CASSLELAGVNEQFF
>few|TRBD2|TRBV9|TRBJ2-3
TGTGCCAGCAGCGCTTCTAGCGGGAGAACAGATACGCAGTATTTT
CASSASSGRTDTQYF
>.|TRBD2|TRBV7-2|TRBJ2-2
TGTGCCAGCAGCTTAATGGCGGGGGGGCTCACCGGGGAGCTGTTTTTT
CASSLMAGGLTGELFF
>.|TRBD2|TRBV5-6|TRBJ2-2
TGTGCCAGCAGCTTGGCCGGACTAGCGGGGAACACCGGGGAGCTGTTTTTT
CASSLAGLAGNTGELFF
>many|.|TRBV24-1|TRBJ2-3
TGTGCCACCAGTGATTGGATGGAAACAGATACGCAGTATTTT
CATSDWMETDTQYF
>few|.|TRBV20-1|TRBJ2-6
TGCAGTGCGCGCACAGGGTCTGGGGCCAACGTCCTGACTTTC
CSARTGSGANVLTF
>many|.|TRBV5-1|TRBJ1-1
TGCGCCAGCAGCTTGGGATCTACGGCGACTGAAGCTTTCTTT
CASSLGSTATEAFF
>many|.|TRBV4-3|TRBJ2-2
TGCGCCAGCAGCCCAATGCACTGGGCCCTATTTGACACCGGGGAGCTGTTTTTT
CASSPMHWALFDTGELFF
>many|TRBD2|TRBV7-8|TRBJ2-2
TGTGCCAGCAGCTCGGGACTAGCGGGAGTTACCGGGGAGCTGTTTTTT
CASSSGLAGVTGELFF
>few|TRBD2|TRBV28|TRBJ2-3
TGTGCCAGCAGTTCTAGCGGGAGACTCACAGATACGCAGTATTTT
CASSSSGRLTDTQYF
>.|.|TRBV7-6|TRBJ2-1
TGTGCCAGCAGCCCCCGGCCAAACAATGAGCAGTTCTTC
CASSPRPNNEQFF
>many|.|TRBV3-1|TRBJ1-2
TGTGCCAGCAGCCACGCCGGGACACCCCAAGGAGGCTACACCTTC
CASSHAGTPQGGYTF
>many|.|TRBV28|TRBJ2-2
TGTGCCAGCAGGGGGGGGACACTGAACACCGGGGAGCTGTTTTTT
CASRGGTLNTGELFF
>.|TRBD2|TRBV29-1|TRBJ2-7
TGCAGCGGAGGCCCGGGGGGGGTGGACGAGCAGTACTTC
CSGGPGGVDEQYF
>many|TRBD2|TRBV11-2|TRBJ2-3
TGTGCCAGCAGCGGCCGGACTAGCGGGAGGGATAGCACAGATACGCAGTATTTT
CASSGRTSGRDSTDTQYF
>few|TRBD2|TRBV20-1|TRBJ2-5
TGCAGTGCTAGGCTAGCGGGGTTACAAGAGACCCAGTACTTC
CSARLAGLQETQYF
>.|.|TRBV3-1|TRBJ2-2
TGTGCCAGCAGCCAGGGACCGGACGGCAACACCGGGGAGCTGTTTTTT
CASSQGPDGNTGELFF
>few|.|TRBV6-2/TRBV6-3|TRBJ2-1
TGTGCCAGCAGTGGCGGCCCGGAGCCCCAGCAGTTCTTC
CASSGGPEPQQFF
>many|.|TRBV18|TRBJ2-2
TGTGCCAGCTCACCAGCGTTTGCCGCTAACACCGGGGAGCTGTTTTTT
CASSPAFAANTGELFF
>many|.|TRBV4-1|TRBJ1-2
TGCGCCAGCAGCCCGTCCATGGGTGGCTACACCTTC
CASSPSMGGYTF
>.|.|TRBV7-2|TRBJ1-2
TGTGCCAGCAGCTTAGTTCTTTTAAACTATGGCTACACCTTC
CASSLVLLNYGYTF